This is a list of T cell receptor beta chains from one sample in a study of T-cell reconstitution after alpha-beta-depleted transplantation in children. TCRdb re-called the PCR reads with MiXCR, one entry per CDR3 protein. Here the sample spans approximately 120,000 distinct CDR3 sequences, roughly 9% being singletons. The starting material was PBMCs, mostly from graft donor cells, obtained 180 days after TCRalphabeta/CD19-depleted stem cell transplant. These receptors came from a girl less than two years old who had a stem cell transplant for combined immunodeficiency, so the T cells may come from the graft donor. The CDR3 runs from the conserved cysteine through the conserved F or W. A D gene is named only where the DNA matches it firmly. Expanded clones get a size class; other rows say once, few or many, or leave the size out.

>few|TRBV20-1|TRBJ2-1|TRBD2
CSARDSGSSYNEQFF
TGCAGTGCTAGAGATAGCGGGAGCTCCTACAATGAGCAGTTCTTC
>few|TRBV6-2/TRBV6-3|TRBJ2-7|.
CASSYLDRPRGSYEQYF
TGTGCCAGCAGTTACCTAGACAGGCCCCGGGGCTCCTACGAGCAGTACTTC
>many|TRBV12-3/TRBV12-4|TRBJ1-1|.
CASSLVGVFSEAFF
TGTGCCAGCAGTTTAGTCGGGGTTTTTTCTGAAGCTTTCTTT
>few|TRBV20-1|TRBJ1-1|.
CSARTRWYTEAFF
TGCAGTGCTAGGACCAGGTGGTACACTGAAGCTTTCTTT
>few|TRBV7-3|TRBJ2-1|TRBD2
CASSQAASGGAPIYEQFF
TGTGCCAGCAGCCAAGCGGCTAGCGGGGGGGCTCCAATCTATGAGCAGTTCTTC
>few|TRBV15|TRBJ2-7|.
CATSREPGPFYEQYF
TGTGCCACCAGCAGAGAACCGGGGCCCTTTTACGAGCAGTACTTC
>medium-sized|TRBV7-2|TRBJ1-5|.
CASRLTGNQPQHF
TGTGCCAGCAGGTTGACGGGCAATCAGCCCCAGCATTTT
>.|TRBV18|TRBJ1-4|.
CASSPLSGSGNEKLFF
TGTGCCAGCTCACCACTTTCAGGATCCGGGAATGAAAAACTGTTTTTT
>.|TRBV20-1|TRBJ2-3|.
CSAHSTRATDTQYF
TGCAGTGCTCATTCGACTAGGGCCACAGATACGCAGTATTTT
>many|TRBV20-1|TRBJ1-2|TRBD1
CSARTGTGLYGYTF
TGCAGTGCTAGAACCGGGACAGGTCTTTATGGCTACACCTTC
>many|TRBV27|TRBJ1-1|.
CASSLVGATEAFF
TGTGCCAGCAGTTTGGTGGGGGCCACTGAAGCTTTCTTT
>.|TRBV10-3|TRBJ2-1|.
CAINANREGSGNEQFF
TGTGCCATCAACGCGAACAGGGAGGGTAGCGGCAATGAGCAGTTCTTC
>.|TRBV28|TRBJ1-1|TRBD1
CASGDSPMNTEAFF
TGTGCCAGCGGGGACAGTCCTATGAACACTGAAGCTTTCTTT
>many|TRBV28|TRBJ2-7|.
CASSSYVSGEQYF
TGTGCCAGCAGTTCGTATGTATCGGGGGAGCAGTACTTC
>many|TRBV4-1|TRBJ1-5|.
CASSQAQNSNQPQHF
TGCGCCAGCAGCCAAGCCCAAAATAGCAATCAGCCCCAGCATTTT
>.|TRBV20-1|TRBJ1-2|.
CSARDLGRVNYGYTF
TGCAGTGCTAGAGACTTGGGCAGGGTTAACTATGGCTACACCTTC
>.|TRBV5-1|TRBJ2-1|TRBD1
CASSLGFHPGQGDGEQFF
TGCGCCAGCAGCTTGGGGTTCCACCCGGGACAGGGGGACGGTGAGCAGTTCTTC
>few|TRBV6-1|TRBJ1-3|TRBD1
CASSRGQGKAGNTIYF
TGTGCCAGCAGCCGAGGACAGGGGAAAGCTGGAAACACCATATATTTT
>.|TRBV11-2|TRBJ1-1|.
CASSLIGTRNTEAFF
TGTGCCAGCAGCTTGATAGGGACACGGAACACTGAAGCTTTCTTT
>.|TRBV5-6|TRBJ2-1|.
CASSLAGLYNEQFF
TGTGCCAGCAGCTTGGCAGGACTGTACAATGAGCAGTTCTTC
>.|TRBV29-1|TRBJ1-2|TRBD1
CSVRQGFGYTF
TGCAGCGTTCGACAGGGGTTTGGCTACACCTTC
>.|TRBV24-1|TRBJ1-2|.
CAPFAVYGYTF
TGTGCCCCCTTCGCGGTTTATGGCTACACCTTC
>many|TRBV7-3|TRBJ2-2|.
CASSLGGASTGELFF
TGTGCCAGCAGCTTAGGGGGGGCGAGCACCGGGGAGCTGTTTTTT
>.|TRBV5-4|TRBJ2-1|.
CASSWGTDNEQFF
TGTGCCAGCAGCTGGGGTACCGACAATGAGCAGTTCTTC
>few|TRBV20-1|TRBJ2-7|TRBD2
CSAGGILAGPSVYEQYF
TGCAGTGCTGGGGGCATTCTAGCGGGACCTAGCGTTTACGAGCAGTACTTC
>.|TRBV7-8|TRBJ2-2|TRBD2
CASRSGRTNTGELFF
TGTGCCAGCAGGAGCGGGAGGACGAACACCGGGGAGCTGTTTTTT
>many|TRBV20-1|TRBJ2-1|.
CSASPPGYF
TGCAGTGCTAGCCCCCCTGGCTACTTC
>.|TRBV20-1|TRBJ2-7|.
CSAPNPGFTYEQYF
TGCAGTGCACCTAACCCCGGGTTTACCTACGAGCAGTACTTC
>few|TRBV7-3|TRBJ1-1|.
CASSLTRHSPEAFF
TGTGCCAGCAGCTTAACTCGTCACAGCCCTGAAGCTTTCTTT
>.|TRBV20-1|TRBJ2-7|TRBD2
CSATTSGSSYEQYF
TGCAGTGCTACGACTAGCGGGAGCTCCTACGAGCAGTACTTC
>few|TRBV5-6|TRBJ2-1|.
CASSLARRPTHNEQFF
TGTGCCAGCAGCTTGGCCCGGAGGCCCACACACAATGAGCAGTTCTTC
>few|TRBV6-2/TRBV6-3|TRBJ2-7|.
CASSYSGSYGEQYF
TGTGCCAGCAGTTACTCTGGATCCTACGGAGAGCAGTACTTC
>.|TRBV9|TRBJ2-3|.
CASTLRGAFTDTQYF
TGTGCCAGCACCCTCAGGGGAGCTTTCACAGATACGCAGTATTTT
>many|TRBV18|TRBJ2-1|.
CASSPESSYNEQFF
TGTGCCAGCTCACCAGAAAGCTCCTACAATGAGCAGTTCTTC
>.|TRBV7-2|TRBJ2-7|TRBD2
CASSLAGASGGAVYEQYF
TGTGCCAGCAGCTTAGCGGGCGCTAGCGGGGGGGCGGTTTACGAGCAGTACTTC
>.|TRBV11-2|TRBJ1-4|.
CASSLAGAGANEKLFF
TGTGCCAGCAGCTTAGCAGGGGCAGGAGCTAATGAAAAACTGTTTTTT
>many|TRBV5-5|TRBJ2-7|TRBD1
CASSFRTGLYEQYF
TGTGCCAGCAGCTTCCGGACAGGGCTCTACGAGCAGTACTTC